This T cell receptor beta chain originates from a study of T cell clones after liver transplantation. Study-level background: Without induction therapy, subjects received standard immunosuppression until 12-24 months post-transplant.

Germline loops: CDR1 SGHRS, CDR2 YFSETQ. The length of the CDR3 is 15 residues. The V end lost 0 bases, the J end lost 4 bases, and 11 bases lay between the germline ends. Clones were read by immunoSEQ multiplex PCR, and TCRdb kept only the in-frame ones, dropping some. The sample lists 65,000 to 80,000 clones; 75% to 90% were seen once. The sample consisted of CD4+ T cells from blood, taken before liver transplant. This chain links TRBV5-1 with TRBJ2-1; tentatively, D is TRBD1 (6 bases). This TCR derives from a human donor who received a liver transplant. The CDR3 sequence is CASSLAGHTYNEQFF. The DNA for the CDR3 is TGCGCCAGCAGCTTGGCGGGACACACTTACAATGAGCAGTTCTTC.